The T cell receptor beta chain described here comes from a study of cytomegalovirus exposure and HLA in healthy donors. Remarks on this clone: The target antigen is unknown.

Both 60 Vbeta primers and 13 Jbeta primers went into the PCR. The protocol was immunoSEQ multiplex PCR, while the TCRdb copy is restricted to in-frame clones and leaves out a portion. The sample holds about 170,000 clones, 73% seen once. V lost 4 bases, J lost 4 bases, and 0 bases stayed unmatched. Per germline, CDR1 WSHSY and CDR2 SAAADI. CDR3 length: 12 residues. Study-level findings and limits: For most TCR sequences rarity was the rule, although some public TCRs occurred in many donors.

The sequenced material came from PBMCs. The chain carries TRBV10-2 and TRBJ1-2, with 7 bases lining up with TRBD1. The receptor was isolated from a woman between 18 and 29 years old in good health and CMV-seropositive. CDR3 protein: CASSGDSYGYTF. CDR3 DNA: TGCGCCAGCAGTGGGGACAGCTATGGCTACACCTTC.